Reported below is one TCR beta chain. What antigen it recognizes has not been identified. Within one base of it there is no much larger clone, and no base qualities were kept. Genomic DNA was isolated from the sorted cells so that the TCRbeta CDR3 region could be sequenced. TCRbeta CDR3 regions were sequenced using the immunoSEQ Assay. TCRdb re-hosts the immuneACCESS table, in-frame sequences only. Its copies lack some clones; in the studies checked, an unresolved V gene accounts for under half of them, and the cause for the rest is not known. The sample table lists approximately 45,000 clones, 70% to 90% of them with a count of one. Of the sample, 40% to 65% falls within the top ten clones. The data originate from a study of OX40 agonist ivuxolimab in advanced cancers. Broadly, across the study: Ivuxolimab was an agonistic, fully human IgG2 monoclonal antibody directed against OX40 (CD134), a costimulatory receptor. Intravenous ivuxolimab was administered to patients every 2 weeks at six dose levels: 0.01, 0.1, 0.3, 1.5, 3 and 10 mg/kg. Of the roughly 50 dose-escalation patients, hepatocellular carcinoma was present in roughly 19, melanoma in around 15, renal cell carcinoma in 9 and head and neck cancer in 9. A male proportion of 82.7% and a mean age of 60 years, ranging from about 23 to 90, were recorded for the dose-escalation cohort. Patients were allowed to have had prior anti-PD-1, anti-PD-L1 or anti-CTLA-4 therapy, and roughly 40% of the dose-escalation patients had previously received checkpoint inhibitors. Partial responses occurred in three dose-escalation patients, of whom one had hepatocellular carcinoma and two had cutaneous melanoma. Peripheral TCRbeta sequencing was intended to test whether TCR sequence diversity was altered and clonal T-cell expansion was caused by ivuxolimab. The paper reports the monotherapy dose-escalation portion (N of about 50 patients) of the phase I ivuxolimab trial.

CDR1 and CDR2, looked up from the germline V gene, are MDHEN and SYDVKM. The CDR3 holds 14 amino acids from the cysteine to the phenylalanine. Only CDR3 DNA is held: 42 bases, read in frame from base 1. Cut back by 3 bases and 2 bases, the V and J ends lie 10 bases apart. The full study reports these points: The antigen specificity of the clonally expanded peripheral T cells was not determined. Clonal expansion of both CD4+ and CD8+ blood T cells was observed from baseline to week 6 at doses 0.1 to 3.0 mg/kg. Low levels of normalized T-cell clonal expansion were also seen in some patients who did not respond. In partial responders in the 0.1-3.0 mg/kg groups, normalized peripheral clonal expansion was found to be among the lowest, especially among CD8+ T cells. After ivuxolimab, expanded clones were on average more numerous among CD8+ T cells than among CD4+ T cells.

Patients with autoimmune disease history or receiving systemic immunosuppression were excluded from the trial. In every dose cohort, peripheral blood was drawn for TCR sequencing at baseline, cycle 4 day 1, and cycle 7 day 1. The samples were taken from a phase I, first-in-human, multicenter, open-label dose-escalation trial of ivuxolimab. Adults with locally advanced or metastatic melanoma, renal cell, hepatocellular, or head and neck squamous cell carcinoma were enrolled in the trial. Before TCR sequencing, CD4+ T cells and CD8+ T cells from peripheral blood were sorted into separate populations.

The chain is encoded by TRBV28 joined to TRBJ1-1; the D gene cannot be named for sure. The source material was CD4+ or CD8+ T cells sorted from blood, sampled in a trial of the OX40 agonist ivuxolimab. The sequence was obtained from an adult with an advanced solid tumor such as melanoma, head and neck, liver or kidney cancer. This receptor has the CDR3 CASSLGRPNTEAFF. In nucleotide form, the sequence is TGTGCCAGCAGTTTGGGCAGGCCAAACACTGAAGCTTTCTTT.